A selection of T cell receptor beta chains follows, all from one sample in a study of identical twins. MiXCR, applied by TCRdb to the 5' RACE reads, yields one record per CDR3 protein. Of about 500,000 distinct CDR3 sequences listed, roughly an eighth are singletons. Separately, the same data were catalogued under a study of yellow fever vaccine responses in identical twins.

Sequenced: CD4+ T cells sorted from blood. The source of these receptors is a woman in her late teens or twenties in good health. Both conserved end residues are part of each CDR3. D genes are given only for firm matches. Clone sizes are given selectively: once, few, many, or a class where the clone is expanded.

V gene	CDR3 length	D gene	J gene	clone size	CDR3 DNA	CDR3 protein
TRBV6-1	15	TRBD1	TRBJ1-5	few	TGTGCCAGCAGTGGGGGGACAGCAGGGAATCAGCCCCAGCATTTT	CASSGGTAGNQPQHF
TRBV7-9	16	.	TRBJ2-5	.	TGTGCCAGCAGCTTAGCTTTCACAGCATCCCAAGAGACCCAGTACTTC	CASSLAFTASQETQYF
TRBV29-1	14	TRBD1	TRBJ2-1	many	TGCAGCGTCGCTATTGGAACAGGGGGCACTGAGCAGTTCTTC	CSVAIGTGGTEQFF
TRBV20-1	15	.	TRBJ2-2	.	TGCAGTGCTAGTCCTGGGTCCAAGGGCGCCGGGGAGCTGTTTTTT	CSASPGSKGAGELFF
TRBV12-3/TRBV12-4	15	TRBD2	TRBJ2-1	.	TGTGCCAGCAGTCGTAGCGGGAGGGCCGCCAATGAGCAGTTCTTC	CASSRSGRAANEQFF
TRBV9	18	TRBD1	TRBJ2-3	.	TGTGCCAGCAGCACCCGGACAGGCTATAGGTCTTTCACAGATACGCAGTATTTT	CASSTRTGYRSFTDTQYF
TRBV25-1	15	.	TRBJ2-7	.	TGTGCCAGCAGTGAAACTCAGGCAGGCTCCTACGAGCAGTACTTC	CASSETQAGSYEQYF
TRBV3-1	15	.	TRBJ2-1	few	TGTGCCAGCAGCCAAGCGGTCTCGTCAGCCGGGGGCCAGTTCTTC	CASSQAVSSAGGQFF
TRBV12-3/TRBV12-4	15	.	TRBJ2-3	.	TGTGCCAGCAGGAAGAGCGGAATGGACACAGATACGCAGTATTTT	CASRKSGMDTDTQYF
TRBV5-6	15	.	TRBJ2-1	.	TGTGCCAGCAGCTTGACCGGGACGGTTTACAATGAGCAGTTCTTC	CASSLTGTVYNEQFF
TRBV20-1	14	TRBD2	TRBJ2-1	few	TGCAGTGCTCCACGGGGGGGCCTAGTTGATGAGCAGTTCTTC	CSAPRGGLVDEQFF
TRBV6-4	14	.	TRBJ1-6	.	TGTGCGTACCCCGGGAAGGATCATAATTCACCCCTCCACTTT	CAYPGKDHNSPLHF
TRBV24-1	16	.	TRBJ2-1	few	TGTGCCACCAGTGATTCAAAGGGCCCCTCCTACAATGAGCAGTTCTTC	CATSDSKGPSYNEQFF
TRBV5-1	16	TRBD2	TRBJ2-7	.	TGCGCCAGCAGCATCGTTTCGGGACTAGCGATCTACGAGCAGTACTTC	CASSIVSGLAIYEQYF
TRBV12-5	16	.	TRBJ2-1	few	TGTGCTAGTGGTTTGGAGGGAGTAGGCTCCTACAATGAGCAGTTCTTC	CASGLEGVGSYNEQFF
TRBV20-1	16	TRBD1	TRBJ1-4	.	TGCAGTGCTAGGGGACAGGGGCGTCACAAAAATGAAAAACTGTTTTTT	CSARGQGRHKNEKLFF
TRBV11-2	14	TRBD2	TRBJ2-7	few	TGTGCCAGCAGCTTTACTAGCGGGGGCTACGAGCAGTACTTC	CASSFTSGGYEQYF
TRBV7-6	17	TRBD1	TRBJ2-5	.	TGTGCCAGCAGCTTATTACCCGGACAGGGGGCGCGGGAGACCCAGTACTTC	CASSLLPGQGARETQYF
TRBV6-5	15	TRBD2	TRBJ2-3	many	TGTGCCAGCAGTTACCGGGCTAGCGGGCTAGATACGCAGTATTTT	CASSYRASGLDTQYF
TRBV11-1	20	TRBD2	TRBJ2-2	many	TGTGCCAGCAGCCTTCGGGCTAGCGGGCAGCGACCCGCGAACACCGGGGAGCTGTTTTTT	CASSLRASGQRPANTGELFF
TRBV11-1	16	TRBD1	TRBJ2-1	few	TGTGCCAGCAGCTTGGACAGGGGGCTCGATGGAAATGAGCAGTTCTTC	CASSLDRGLDGNEQFF
TRBV14	15	TRBD1	TRBJ2-7	.	TGTGCCAGCAGCGGCTGGGGGGACAGGCCCTACGAGCAGTACTTC	CASSGWGDRPYEQYF
TRBV6-5	15	.	TRBJ2-2	.	TGTGCCAGCAGTTCGGGACGGGTGAACACCGGGGAGCTGTTTTTT	CASSSGRVNTGELFF
TRBV3-1	15	.	TRBJ2-2	.	TGTGCCAGCAGCCAAGAATGGGTCACTAGAGGGGAGCTGTTTTTT	CASSQEWVTRGELFF
TRBV27	16	TRBD2	TRBJ2-7	.	TGTGCCAGCAGGCCTCTAGCGGGAGGTCCCTCCTACGAGCAGTACTTC	CASRPLAGGPSYEQYF
TRBV27	13	.	TRBJ2-1	few	TGTGCCAGCAGTCCAATCCGGGGCAATGAGCAGTTCTTC	CASSPIRGNEQFF
TRBV28	17	.	TRBJ2-5	.	TGTGCCAGCAGTCGCCCACCCGCAGGCGGCGGGGAAGAGACCCAGTACTTC	CASSRPPAGGGEETQYF
TRBV11-2	15	TRBD1	TRBJ2-3	few	TGTGCCAGCAGCCAAGACCGGGACAGGGCAAAGTCGCAGTATTTT	CASSQDRDRAKSQYF
TRBV5-5	16	TRBD2	TRBJ2-3	.	TGTGCCAGCAGCTCCCAGGGAGCGGGGGGGACAGATACGCAGTATTTT	CASSSQGAGGTDTQYF
TRBV6-5	17	.	TRBJ2-6	.	TGTGCCAGCAGTTTAGGGACAATGCTCTCTGGGGCCAACGTCCTGACTTTC	CASSLGTMLSGANVLTF
TRBV25-1	15	TRBD1	TRBJ2-1	few	TGTGCCAGCAGTGAAGGGACAGGTCCTGTCAGTGAGCAGTTCTTC	CASSEGTGPVSEQFF
TRBV7-2	12	.	TRBJ2-7	.	TGTGCCAGCAGCCCTTTTAGGGGCGAGCAGTACTTC	CASSPFRGEQYF
TRBV20-1	13	.	TRBJ2-5	.	TGCAGTGCGGACGGGGAGGCTGGGGAGACCCAGTACTTC	CSADGEAGETQYF
TRBV7-9	16	TRBD2	TRBJ2-7	few	TGTGCCAGCAGTAGGGCGACTAGCGGGACCACTGTATTGCGGTACTTC	CASSRATSGTTVLRYF
TRBV12-3/TRBV12-4	15	.	TRBJ2-2	many	TGTGCCAGCAGTTTAAGACTGACTCAGAAAGGGGAGCTGTTTTTT	CASSLRLTQKGELFF
TRBV4-2	14	.	TRBJ2-7	few	TGTGCCAGCAGCCCCTCCGCCCTGGCCTACGAGCAGTACTTC	CASSPSALAYEQYF
TRBV7-2	16	TRBD2	TRBJ2-5	few	TGTGCCAGCAGCCTGCGAGTGAGCGGGAGAGGCGAGACCCAGTACTTC	CASSLRVSGRGETQYF
TRBV6-5	15	.	TRBJ2-5	few	TGTGCCAGCAGTTCTCCGGGGCAGGGGGGAGAGACCCAGTACTTC	CASSSPGQGGETQYF
TRBV28	15	TRBD2	TRBJ2-1	few	TGTGCCAGCAGTTTTCGCGGGAGAGGCTACAATGAGCAGTTCTTC	CASSFRGRGYNEQFF
TRBV21-1	13	.	TRBJ2-5	.	TGTGCCAGCAGCCCCGGGGGCCCAGAGACCCAGTACTTC	CASSPGGPETQYF
TRBV20-1	13	TRBD1	TRBJ2-2	many	TGCAGTGCCGACAGGGAAAACACCGGGGAGCTGTTTTTT	CSADRENTGELFF
TRBV6-1	15	.	TRBJ2-2	few	TGTGCCAGCAAGGGCTCCGGAGAGGACACCGGGGAGCTGTTTTTT	CASKGSGEDTGELFF
TRBV15	16	TRBD2	TRBJ2-3	.	TGTGCCACCAGCAGACGGTCTAGCGGTGGCGCAGATACGCAGTATTTT	CATSRRSSGGADTQYF
TRBV11-1	14	.	TRBJ1-6	.	TGTGCCAGCAGCCCAGTAAGGGGCAATTCACCCCTCCACTTT	CASSPVRGNSPLHF
TRBV10-3	13	.	TRBJ1-1	.	TGTGCCATCAGTCAGGGCGGGAACACTGAAGCTTTCTTT	CAISQGGNTEAFF
TRBV28	13	.	TRBJ1-5	many	TGTGCCAGCAGTTTGCTTGGCGATCAGCCCCAGCATTTT	CASSLLGDQPQHF
TRBV5-1	13	.	TRBJ1-5	many	TGCGCCAGCAGCTTGACATCCGATCAGCCCCAGCATTTT	CASSLTSDQPQHF
TRBV5-1	15	TRBD1	TRBJ2-7	many	TGCGCCAGCAGCCTGGGGCCAGGGGGCACCTACGAGCAGTACTTC	CASSLGPGGTYEQYF
TRBV20-1	16	.	TRBJ2-3	.	TGCAGTGCTAGAGATTGGACCAAGGGTAGCACAGATACGCAGTATTTT	CSARDWTKGSTDTQYF
TRBV20-1	14	TRBD1	TRBJ2-7	.	TGCAGTGCTAGGGGACAGGGGGCGTTCTACGAGCAGTACTTC	CSARGQGAFYEQYF
TRBV7-9	17	.	TRBJ2-3	.	TGTGCCAGCAGCTTAGGTAGTGTTTCACGTTACACAGATACGCAGTATTTT	CASSLGSVSRYTDTQYF
TRBV20-1	13	TRBD1	TRBJ2-1	.	TGCAGTGCCCAACAGGGGGCTTACGATGAGCAGTTCTTC	CSAQQGAYDEQFF
TRBV18	12	.	TRBJ2-1	few	TGTGCCGGATCAGGTTACACGAATGAGCAGTTCTTC	CAGSGYTNEQFF
TRBV12-3/TRBV12-4	14	TRBD1	TRBJ1-1	many	TGTGCCAGCAGTTTAATACAGGGGGCGACTGAAGCTTTCTTT	CASSLIQGATEAFF
TRBV11-2	15	TRBD1	TRBJ2-6	.	TGTGCCAGCAGGCTAACAGGGGCCGGGGCCAACGTCCTGACTTTC	CASRLTGAGANVLTF